Ten or more counts support the clone carrying this T cell receptor (beta chain). Its antigen is unidentified. This specimen comes from a study of T-cell reconstitution after alpha-beta-depleted transplantation in children. Study outcomes and limitations: Surviving recipient cells, namely T cells and thymic progenitors, were the source of high day-60 TCRbeta diversity in some patients. Reportedly, alpha-beta T cells present about two months post-transplant originated from several hundred expanded clones of graft origin. Among T cells one year after transplant, newly produced cells accounted for most counts and diversity.

Researchers prepared the TCRbeta library using unique molecular identifiers, the study reports. TCRdb re-called the PCR reads with MiXCR, one entry per CDR3 protein. The sample consists of more than 200,000 distinct CDR3 sequences, 20% to 30% of them appearing once. The CDR3 sequence is 21 residues long. Germline V lookup: CDR1 MNHNS, CDR2 SASEGT. Trimming removed 4 bases from V and 0 bases from J, with 28 bases in between. The chain employs TRBV6-1 and TRBJ2-1; either TRBD1 or TRBD2 may supply D (6 bases each). The receptor was isolated from a girl aged 2-10 years with Fanconi anemia, due to receive a stem cell transplant. Sequenced material: PBMCs, taken before TCRalphabeta/CD19-depleted stem cell transplant. CDR3 sequence: CASSGGDNSFSNRISYNEQFF. CDR3 DNA: TGTGCCAGCAGTGGGGGGGACAACTCGTTCTCCAACAGGATCTCCTACAATGAGCAGTTCTTC.